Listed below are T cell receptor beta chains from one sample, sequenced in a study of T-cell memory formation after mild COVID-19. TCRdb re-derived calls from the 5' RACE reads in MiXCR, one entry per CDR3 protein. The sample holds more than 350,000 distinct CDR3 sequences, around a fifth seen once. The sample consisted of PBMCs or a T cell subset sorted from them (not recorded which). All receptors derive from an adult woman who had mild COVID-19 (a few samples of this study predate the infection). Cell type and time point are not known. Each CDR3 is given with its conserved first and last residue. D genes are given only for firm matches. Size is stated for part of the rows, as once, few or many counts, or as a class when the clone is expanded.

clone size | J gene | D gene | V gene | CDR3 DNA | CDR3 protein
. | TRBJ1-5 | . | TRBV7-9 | TGTGCCAGCAGCTTAGTAGGGGGGATGGGCAATCAGCCCCAGCATTTT | CASSLVGGMGNQPQHF
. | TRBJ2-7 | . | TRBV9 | TGTGCCAGCAGCGCCCTACCCCAGGGACACTACGAGCAGTACTTC | CASSALPQGHYEQYF
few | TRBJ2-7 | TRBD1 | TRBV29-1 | TGCAGCGTTGAAAGGGACAGGCCCTACGAGCAGTACTTC | CSVERDRPYEQYF
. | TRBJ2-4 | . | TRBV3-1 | TGTGCCAGCAGCCAAGCTCGGGGGAAACAGTACTTC | CASSQARGKQYF
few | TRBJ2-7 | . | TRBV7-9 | TGTGCCAGCAGCGGAGGGGGGTCGGTGAACTACGAGCAGTACTTC | CASSGGGSVNYEQYF
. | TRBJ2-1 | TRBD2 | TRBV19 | TGTGCCAGTACCATCGGACTAGCGGGAGCACAGAATGAGCAGTTCTTC | CASTIGLAGAQNEQFF
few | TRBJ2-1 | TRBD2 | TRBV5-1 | TGCGCCAGCAGCGTGAAGGGACTAGATAATGAGCAGTTCTTC | CASSVKGLDNEQFF
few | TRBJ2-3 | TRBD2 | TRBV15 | TGTGCCACCAGCAGAGATACAGGGGTAAAGACTAGCGGGGACACAGATACGCAGTATTTT | CATSRDTGVKTSGDTDTQYF
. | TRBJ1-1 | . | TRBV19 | TGTGCCAGTAAAGACGGTCGAATGAACACTGAAGCTTTCTTT | CASKDGRMNTEAFF
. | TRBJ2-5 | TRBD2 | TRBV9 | TGTGCCAGCAGCGATGGGACTAGCGGGATGGTAGAAGAGACCCAGTACTTC | CASSDGTSGMVEETQYF
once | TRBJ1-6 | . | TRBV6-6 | TGTGCCAGCACTCCCGCGGGGAATTCACCCCTCCACTTT | CASTPAGNSPLHF
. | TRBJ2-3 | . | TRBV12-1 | TGTGCCAGCAGCCTTGAAACTAGTTCGGATACGCAGTATTTT | CASSLETSSDTQYF
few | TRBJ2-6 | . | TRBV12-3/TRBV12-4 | TGTGCCAGCAGTTTAGGGTCTTCCTTTCGCTCTGGGGCCAACGTCCTGACTTTC | CASSLGSSFRSGANVLTF
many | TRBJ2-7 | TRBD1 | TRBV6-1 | TGTGCCAGCAGCCAGACAGGGCGGTCCTCCGAGCAGTACTTC | CASSQTGRSSEQYF
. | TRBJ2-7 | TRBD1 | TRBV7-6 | TGTGCCAGCAGCCAGAGAGGGGGCGAGTACGAGCAGTACTTC | CASSQRGGEYEQYF
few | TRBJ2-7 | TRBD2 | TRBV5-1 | TGCGCCAGCAGCTTTCGACTAGCGGGAGAGTACGAGCAGTACTTC | CASSFRLAGEYEQYF
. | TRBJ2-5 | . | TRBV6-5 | TGTGCCAGCAGTTACAGTCTACTCCCCCGGACAGAGACCCAGTACTTC | CASSYSLLPRTETQYF
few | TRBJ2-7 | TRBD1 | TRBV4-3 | TGCGCCAGCAGCCGGACCCCCGGACAGGGTGGCGACGAGCAGTACTTC | CASSRTPGQGGDEQYF
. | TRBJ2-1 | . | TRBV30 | TGTGCCTGGAGTCACGGACTGGGGAATGAGCAGTTCTTC | CAWSHGLGNEQFF
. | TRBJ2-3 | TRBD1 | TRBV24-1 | TGTGCCACCAGTGGACAGGGGGAAGCGGATACGCAGTATTTT | CATSGQGEADTQYF
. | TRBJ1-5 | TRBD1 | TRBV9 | TGTGCCAGCAGCGGGACAGGCACGAGTCAGCCCCAGCATTTT | CASSGTGTSQPQHF
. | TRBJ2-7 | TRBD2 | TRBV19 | TGTGCCAGTAGTATTGGGGGGGACTATCGTGAGCAGTACTTC | CASSIGGDYREQYF
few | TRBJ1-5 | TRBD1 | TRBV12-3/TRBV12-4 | TGTGCCAGCAGACTCCCAGGGGGGGATCAGCCCCAGCATTTT | CASRLPGGDQPQHF